The clone carrying this TCR beta chain appeared a few times. The sample originates from a study of blood T cell repertoires in COVID-19. The table came from immunoSEQ multiplex PCR; TCRdb's copy has only in-frame clones and leaves some out. The table lists about 430,000 clones, roughly 89% of them singletons. Germline CDR1 MNHNY, CDR2 SVGAGI (reference sequence). J lost 4 bases, V lost 6 bases, and 6 bases had no gene match. The CDR3 consists of 14 residues. This chain connects TRBV6-6 to TRBJ2-7; 10 bases fit TRBD1. The TCR was taken from a man younger than 35 with COVID-19, enrolled during active disease. The specimen was peripheral blood. The CDR3 DNA reads as TGTGCCAGCAGGGGGGACAGGGGCGGGTACGAGCAGTACTTC. As protein: CASRGDRGGYEQYF.